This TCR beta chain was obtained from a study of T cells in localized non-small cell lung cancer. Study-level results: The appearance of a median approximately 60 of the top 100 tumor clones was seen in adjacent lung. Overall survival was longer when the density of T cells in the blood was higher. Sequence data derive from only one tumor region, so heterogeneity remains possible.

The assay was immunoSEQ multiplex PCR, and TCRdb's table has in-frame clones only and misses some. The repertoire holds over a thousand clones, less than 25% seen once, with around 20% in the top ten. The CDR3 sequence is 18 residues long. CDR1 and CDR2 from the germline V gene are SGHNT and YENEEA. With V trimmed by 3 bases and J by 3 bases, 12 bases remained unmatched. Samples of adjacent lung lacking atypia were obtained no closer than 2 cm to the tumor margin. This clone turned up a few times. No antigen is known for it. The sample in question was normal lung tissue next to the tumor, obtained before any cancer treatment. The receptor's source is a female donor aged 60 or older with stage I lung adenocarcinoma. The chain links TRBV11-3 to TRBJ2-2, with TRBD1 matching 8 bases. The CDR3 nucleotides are TGTGCCAGCAGCTTGACGCAGGGGGCTCGTTGGGACACCGGGGAGCTGTTTTTT. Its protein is CASSLTQGARWDTGELFF.